This section outlines one TCR beta chain sequence together with its context. Germline-derived CDR1 and CDR2 are LNHDA and SQIVND (reference sequence). This CDR3 has 14 amino acids. With 6 bases clipped from V and 4 bases from J, the junction kept 5 bases outside the gene matches. These data belong to a study of shared clonotypes between healthy human individuals. Profiling relied on immunoSEQ multiplex PCR, and the TCRdb table lists in-frame clones only, not all of them. The data show under 600,000 clones, with roughly 85% seen just once and around 13% held by the top ten. This sequence was found in a woman aged 40 to 49 in good health. Some clones in this sample may be carry-over from other donors' samples. The V and J genes are TRBV19 and TRBJ1-2, with 10 nucleotides matching TRBD1. Sequenced sample: PBMCs. The DNA for the CDR3 is TGTGCCAGTAGCCCGGACAGGGGGTTCTATGGCTACACCTTC. It codes for CASSPDRGFYGYTF.